This T cell receptor (beta chain) was observed in a study of T cells in women clearing cervical HPV infection. Study observations and caveats: Repertoire richness, not evenness, was significantly elevated in CIN3+ cases versus controls. A classifier using richness and V gene abundances reached an AUC of approximately 0.8.

V dropped 5 bases and J dropped 10 bases, with 21 bases sitting between them. CDR1 is SGHVS, CDR2 FQNEAQ, per germline. This CDR3 contains 16 residues. Method: immunoSEQ multiplex PCR; TCRdb's copy keeps in-frame clones and lacks some. The sample features 9,500 to 15,000 clones, with roughly 25% in its top ten. As regards this clone: The antigen is not known. The read stops 3 residues short of the end of the CDR3; the missing end is completed from the germline J gene.

V usage is TRBV7-8 and J usage is TRBJ1-6, with TRBD1 as a possible D gene (5 bases). Sequenced sample: blood buffy coat. This TCR was sampled from a woman between 18 and 70 years old with a cervical HPV16 infection that either progressed to CIN3+ or cleared (not recorded which). The CDR3 loop is CASSPRGGVRASPLHF. CDR3 DNA (partial): TGTGCCAGCAGCCCCCGGGGGGGTGTCAGGGCCTCACCC.